This T cell receptor (beta chain) comes out of a study of T-cell memory formation after mild COVID-19. Study-level findings and limits: There was a balanced CD4/CD8 profile in clones contracting day 15 to 85, and later expanders leaned CD4+.

Amplification by 5'RACE using constant-segment primers produced TCR alpha and TCR beta cDNA libraries that carried sample barcodes and UMIs. MiXCR was run by TCRdb on the 5' RACE reads, yielding one entry per CDR3 protein. The sample gives around 160,000 distinct CDR3 sequences, approximately 10% of which show up once; 3.8% is in the top ten. V gave up 3 bases and J gave up 11 bases; unmatched junction bases: 2. The CDR3 loop spans 11 amino acids. Points on this clonotype: Its antigen is still unknown.

This receptor was identified in a man aged 18 to 30 who had mild COVID-19 (a few samples of this study predate the infection). Cell type and time point are not known. The sample consisted of PBMCs or a T cell subset sorted from them (not recorded which). The chain is built from TRBV12-3 or TRBV12-4 and TRBJ2-3; 7 bases map to TRBD2. The CDR3 loop reads CASSLGGGQYF. CDR3 bases: TGTGCCAGCAGTTTGGGCGGGGGGCAGTATTTT.